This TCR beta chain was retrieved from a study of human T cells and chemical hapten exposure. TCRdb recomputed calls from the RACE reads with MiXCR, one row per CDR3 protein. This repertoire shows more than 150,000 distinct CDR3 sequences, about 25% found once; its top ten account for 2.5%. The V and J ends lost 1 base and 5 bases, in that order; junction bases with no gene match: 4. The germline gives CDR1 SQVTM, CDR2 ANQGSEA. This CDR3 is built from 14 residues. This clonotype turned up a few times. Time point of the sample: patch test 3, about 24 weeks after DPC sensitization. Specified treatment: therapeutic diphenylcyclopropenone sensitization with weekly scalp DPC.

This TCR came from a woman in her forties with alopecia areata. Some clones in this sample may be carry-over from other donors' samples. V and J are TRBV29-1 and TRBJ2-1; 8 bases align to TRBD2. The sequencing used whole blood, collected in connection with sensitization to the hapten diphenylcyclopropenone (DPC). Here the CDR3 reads CSVEVTSGNNEQFF. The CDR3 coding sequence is TGCAGCGTTGAAGTCACTAGCGGCAACAATGAGCAGTTCTTC.